This entry is about one T cell receptor (beta chain). This sample is part of a study of blood T cell repertoires in COVID-19. Study context: Material from acute and convalescent COVID-19 was sourced from the United States, Italy and Spain. T cells, B-cell-depleted T cells, or PBMCs supplied cDNA or gDNA.

Measured with immunoSEQ multiplex PCR; TCRdb has only the in-frame clones, and not every one. The data hold around 220,000 clones, with 75% to 90% observed a single time. CDR3 length equals 15 residues. The source material was peripheral blood. This rearrangement joins TRBV21-1 to TRBJ1-5. TRBV21-1 is designated a pseudogene. This TCR derives from a human donor in a cohort sampled during active COVID-19. CDR3 bases: TGTGCCAGCAGCAACGAGGCCTATAGCAATCAGCCCCAGCATTTT. Translating gives CASSNEAYSNQPQHF.